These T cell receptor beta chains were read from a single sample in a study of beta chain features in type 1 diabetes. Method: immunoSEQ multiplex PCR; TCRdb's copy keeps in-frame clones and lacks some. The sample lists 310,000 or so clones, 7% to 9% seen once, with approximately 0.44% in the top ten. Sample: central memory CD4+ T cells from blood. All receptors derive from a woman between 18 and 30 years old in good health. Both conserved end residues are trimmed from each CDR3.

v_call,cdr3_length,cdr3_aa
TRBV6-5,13,ASSPATRSGNTIY
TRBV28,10,ASSPGARGYT
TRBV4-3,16,ASSQEGFAAGGPYEQY
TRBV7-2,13,ASSEKAQRGETQY
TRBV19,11,ASSSSNQETQY
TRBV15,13,ATSREASMNTEAF
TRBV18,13,ASSPIGLAGDEQF
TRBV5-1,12,ASSSRGDRETQY
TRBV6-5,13,ASSYSSSVPYGYT
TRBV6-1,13,ASRRESTRGYEQY
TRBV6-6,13,ASRGLAANTGELF
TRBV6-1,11,ASSASGNGELF
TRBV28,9,ASSFRGAAF
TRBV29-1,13,SVRLAGGYQETQY
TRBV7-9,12,ASSVGQLQETQY
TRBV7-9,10,ASSLTGNTIY
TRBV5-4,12,ASSLVGLPDTQY
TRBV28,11,ASSSPAKNIQY
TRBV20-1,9,SARDLYEQY
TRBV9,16,ASSVGFAGGLAKNIQY
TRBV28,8,ATQWYGYT
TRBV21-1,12,ASKTGGSRDTQY
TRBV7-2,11,ASSMGFPWELF
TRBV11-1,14,ASSPSGRRSYNEQF
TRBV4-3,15,ASSQDAQGWGTDTQY
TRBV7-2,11,ASSQQGFDEQF
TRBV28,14,ASSSFGAGQTDTQY
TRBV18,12,ASSPELVSDTQY
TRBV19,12,ASSGQINTGELF
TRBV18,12,ASSPPGGRQPQH
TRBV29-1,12,SVAGQGHYVEQY
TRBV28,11,ASTSYPPYEQY
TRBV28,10,ASSFWANVLT
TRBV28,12,ASRPSGHTDEQY
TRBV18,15,ASSPRGPGAGNQPQH
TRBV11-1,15,ASSSPRGSPGRDTQY
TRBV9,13,ASSSRAGAGETQY
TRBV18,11,ASSPAFTDTQY
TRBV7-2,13,ASSSIAGYTGELF
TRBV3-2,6,ASSHSL
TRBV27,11,ASSWDSRQPQH
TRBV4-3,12,ASTSNRDLGEQF
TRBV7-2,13,ASSSTGTGVQPQH
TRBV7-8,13,ASRDGDRYTDTQY